This T cell receptor (beta chain) was captured by sequencing in a study of T-cell reconstitution after alpha-beta-depleted transplantation in children (dated by TCRdb to between 2015 and 2016). Regarding the study in general: The study quantitatively tracked T-cell immune reconstitution after TCRalphabeta/CD19-depleted allogeneic hematopoietic cell transplantation in children using TCR repertoire profiling.

V gives up 3 bases and J gives up 6 bases, and the segment between their germline ends measures 24 bases. Inclusive of the bounding cysteine and phenylalanine, the CDR3 is 18 residues long. The kept DNA is CDR3 alone, 54 bases in frame from the first base. This clonotype was recorded at least ten times. Its recognized antigen is unknown. Per-base qualities were not stored, and no clone one base away is much larger. Receptor libraries were prepared by PCR. Sequencing instrument: Illumina HiSeq 2500. TCR libraries were prepared with molecular barcoding, using unique molecular identifiers to normalize TCRbeta repertoire quantification. Starting from the raw public reads, TCRdb applied fastp trimming at Q25, assembled clones with MiXCR and retained in-frame beta chains. CDR3 protein duplicates are merged, each entry listing the most common genes and DNA. The sample profile shows roughly 100,000 distinct CDR3 sequences; 6.5% to 8.5% of them were found once. The ten largest account for 6.9% of the sample.

This sequence uses TRBV12-3 or TRBV12-4 and TRBJ2-1; the D call is tentative, TRBD1 or TRBD2, as each matches 5 bases. The sample in question was PBMCs from the stem cell graft donor, obtained from the stem cell graft. The origin of this receptor is a human donor who donated a stem cell graft to a child with congenital amegakaryocytic thrombocytopenia. The base sequence is TGTGCCAGCAGTTTCTTGGGGACCACCTTAGGCATGGGCAATGAGCAGTTCTTC. Translated, this gives CASSFLGTTLGMGNEQFF.